Given below is one T cell receptor (beta chain) in context. This clonotype was detected only a few times. It lacks a known antigen. Base qualities are not at hand, and no much larger clone is one base apart. Ficoll-Paque density gradient centrifugation was used to isolate PBMCs. The sequencing machine was an Illumina NovaSeq 6000. Using 5'RACE with constant-segment primers, TCRalpha and TCRbeta cDNA libraries were constructed, with sample barcodes and unique molecular identifiers added in the process. Trizol reagent was used to extract RNA from every sample. Libraries were amplified in two PCR steps, with a second sample barcode and Illumina TruSeq adapters added in the second step. Sequencing of libraries was performed on an Illumina NovaSeq with 2 x 150 bp paired-end reads. The authors' pipeline ran thus. The reads were demultiplexed and collapsed into UMI-guided consensus sequences using migec v1.2.7. With mixcr v2.1.11, UMI consensuses were aligned to TRA and TRB V and J templates and assembled into clonotypes. Expanded or contracted clonotypes were those called significant by both edgeR and NoisET, with noise models trained on biological replicates. For edgeR calls, a false discovery rate-adjusted p below 0.01 and a log2 fold-change threshold of 1 were applied. As an exploratory analysis of dynamics, PCA with hierarchical clustering was applied to max-normalized trajectories of the 1000 most abundant clonotypes. The CD4 or CD8 phenotype of responding clones was assigned using the separately sequenced CD4+ and CD8+ repertoires. TCRdb reworked the public reads: Q25 trimming with fastp, MiXCR clone assembly, productive beta chains retained. Rows are unified per CDR3 protein, each entry keeping the most common DNA and genes. None of the V and J calls come from the authors' own analysis; TCRdb made them. Across this sample there are 400,000 or so distinct CDR3 sequences, with 15% to 20% seen only once. Around 8.4% of the sample rests with the top ten.

This sample was taken from a study of T-cell memory formation after mild COVID-19 (dated by TCRdb to the early 2020s). About the study as a whole: Most TCR sequence clusters were specific to one of the two donors. In a couple of donors, T-cell clones that expanded and contracted after mild COVID-19 were followed by sequencing TCRalpha and TCRbeta repertoires longitudinally. The cohort was made up of two young adult volunteers, one female and one male, who were previously healthy. The paper as a whole reports these results and caveats: Contracting CD4+ clones appeared mostly in the CM and EM memory subsets, whereas CD8+ clones were enriched in EMRA. Some responding clones were detected in pre-infection memory, which suggested that pre-existing cross-reactive memory T cells had joined the SARS-CoV-2 response. Balanced CD4/CD8 phenotypes were observed for clones contracting from day 15 to 85, whereas a bias towards CD4+ was observed for a second wave of clones expanding from day 15 to 37. The study covered only two mild cases, and larger cohorts including severe cases with pre-infection samples were considered necessary. SARS-CoV-2 specificity was not confirmed for the second-wave clones peaking on day 37.

V loses 7 bases, J loses 0 bases, and the germline ends lie 15 bases apart. Via the germline V gene, CDR1 is MNHEY and CDR2 SVGAGI. The CDR3, cysteine through phenylalanine, is 15 amino acids long. The DNA shown is the 45-base CDR3, in frame from base 1. The chain is assembled from TRBV6-5 and TRBJ1-1, and possibly TRBD1, on 6 matching bases. This TCR was recovered from an adult woman who had mild COVID-19 (a few samples of this study predate the infection). The sample titles of this study are shuffled in the database, so cell type and time point are left out; the donor was told from shared clones. The sequenced material came from PBMCs or a T cell subset sorted from them (not recorded which). The CDR3 is CASTLTGTLNTEAFF. The DNA sequence follows: TGTGCCAGCACCCTCACCGGGACACTGAACACTGAAGCTTTCTTT.